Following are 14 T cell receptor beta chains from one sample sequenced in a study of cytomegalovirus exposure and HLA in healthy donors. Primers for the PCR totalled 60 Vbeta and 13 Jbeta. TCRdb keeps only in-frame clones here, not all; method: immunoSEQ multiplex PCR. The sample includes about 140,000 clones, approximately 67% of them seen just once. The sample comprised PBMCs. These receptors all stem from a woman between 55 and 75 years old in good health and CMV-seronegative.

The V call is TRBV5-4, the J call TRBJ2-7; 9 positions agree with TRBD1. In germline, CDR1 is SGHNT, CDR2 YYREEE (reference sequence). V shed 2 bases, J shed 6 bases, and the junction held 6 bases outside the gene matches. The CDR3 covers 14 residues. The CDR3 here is CASSFPGQGPEQYF. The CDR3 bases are TGTGCCAGCAGCTTCCCGGGACAGGGACCCGAGCAGTACTTC.

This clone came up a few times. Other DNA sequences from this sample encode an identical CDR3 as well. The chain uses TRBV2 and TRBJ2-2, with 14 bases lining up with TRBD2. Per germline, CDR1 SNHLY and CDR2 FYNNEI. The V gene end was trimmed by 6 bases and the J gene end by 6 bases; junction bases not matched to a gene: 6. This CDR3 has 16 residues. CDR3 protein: CASRKGLAGGPGELFF. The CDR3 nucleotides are TGTGCCAGCAGAAAAGGACTAGCGGGGGGACCCGGGGAGCTGTTTTTT.

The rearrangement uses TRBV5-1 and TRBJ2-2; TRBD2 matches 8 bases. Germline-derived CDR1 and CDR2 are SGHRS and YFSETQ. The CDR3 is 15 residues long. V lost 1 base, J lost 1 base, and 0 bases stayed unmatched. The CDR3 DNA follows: TGCGCCAGCAGCTTGCTAGCGGGGAACACCGGGGAGCTGTTTTTT. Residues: CASSLLAGNTGELFF.

CDR3: CASSPPLAGGPNEQFF. The CDR3 bases are TGTGCCAGCAGCCCTCCACTAGCGGGGGGGCCCAATGAGCAGTTCTTC. The chain carries TRBV9 and TRBJ2-1; TRBD2 matches 13 bases. J was trimmed by 6 bases and V by 4 bases; bases with no gene match: 7. The CDR3 length is 16 residues. Germline CDR1 and CDR2: SGDLS and YYNGEE.

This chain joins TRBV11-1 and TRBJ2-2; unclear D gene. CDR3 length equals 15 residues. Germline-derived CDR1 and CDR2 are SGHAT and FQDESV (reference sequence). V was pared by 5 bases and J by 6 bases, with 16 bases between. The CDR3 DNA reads TGTGCCAGCAGCCCCCCGGGTATCGGTTCCGGGGAGCTGTTTTTT. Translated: CASSPPGIGSGELFF. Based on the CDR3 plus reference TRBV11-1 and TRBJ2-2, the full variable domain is EAEVAQSPRYKITEKSQAVAFWCDPISGHATLYWYRQILGQGPELLVQFQDESVVDDSQLPKDRFSAERLKGVDSTLKIQPAELGDSAMYLCASSPPGIGSGELFFGEGSRLTVL.

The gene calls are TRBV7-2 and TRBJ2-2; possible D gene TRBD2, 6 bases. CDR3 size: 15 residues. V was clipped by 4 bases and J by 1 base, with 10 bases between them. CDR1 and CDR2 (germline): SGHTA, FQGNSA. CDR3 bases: TGTGCCAGCAGCTCGGGACTTGGGAACACCGGGGAGCTGTTTTTT. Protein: CASSSGLGNTGELFF.

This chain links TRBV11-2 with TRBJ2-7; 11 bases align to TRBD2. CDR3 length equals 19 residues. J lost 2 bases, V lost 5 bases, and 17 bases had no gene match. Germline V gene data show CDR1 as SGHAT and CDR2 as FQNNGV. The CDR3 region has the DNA TGTGCCAGCAGCATAGCATCCCCGGGGACTAGCGGATATCCCTACGAGCAGTACTTC. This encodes CASSIASPGTSGYPYEQYF.

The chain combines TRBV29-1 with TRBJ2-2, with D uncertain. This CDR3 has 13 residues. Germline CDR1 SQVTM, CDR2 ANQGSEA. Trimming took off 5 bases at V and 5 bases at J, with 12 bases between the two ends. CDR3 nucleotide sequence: TGCAGCGTTCACAGTTCCGTAACCGGGGAGCTGTTTTTT. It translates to CSVHSSVTGELFF.

CDR3 loop: CASSIYGTPGDEQFF. In DNA form, the CDR3 reads TGTGCCAGTAGTATATACGGGACGCCGGGAGATGAGCAGTTCTTC. The chain combines TRBV19 with TRBJ2-1; D perhaps matches TRBD2 (6 bases). Germline V gives CDR1 LNHDA, CDR2 SQIVND (reference sequence). V was pared by 2 bases and J by 8 bases, with 16 bases between. The length of the CDR3 is 15 residues. Full variable domain (outside the CDR3, taken from reference TRBV19 and TRBJ2-1): DGGITQSPKYLFRKEGQNVTLSCEQNLNHDAMYWYRQDPGQGLRLIYYSQIVNDFQKGDIAEGYSVSREKKESFPLTVTSAQKNPTAFYLCASSIYGTPGDEQFFGPGTRLTVL.

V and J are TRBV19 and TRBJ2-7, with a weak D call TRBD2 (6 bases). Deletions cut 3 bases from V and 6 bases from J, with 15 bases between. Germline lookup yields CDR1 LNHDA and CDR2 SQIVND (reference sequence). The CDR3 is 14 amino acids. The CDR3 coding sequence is TGTGCCAGTAGTATGGGCGGGGAAAGGGGCGAGCAGTACTTC. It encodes CASSMGGERGEQYF.

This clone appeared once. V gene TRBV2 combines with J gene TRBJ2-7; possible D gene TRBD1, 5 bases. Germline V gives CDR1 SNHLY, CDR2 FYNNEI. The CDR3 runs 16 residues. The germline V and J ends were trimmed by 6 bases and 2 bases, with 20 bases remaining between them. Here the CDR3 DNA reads TGTGCCAGCAGACTGGACAAGCAGGATAGAGCCTACGAGCAGTACTTC. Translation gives CASRLDKQDRAYEQYF.

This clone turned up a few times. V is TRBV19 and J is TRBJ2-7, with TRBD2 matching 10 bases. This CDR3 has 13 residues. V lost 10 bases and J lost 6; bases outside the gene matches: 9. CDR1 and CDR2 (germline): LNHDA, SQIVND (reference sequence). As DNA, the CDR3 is TGTGCCACCACCCGGGCTAGCGGGGGCGAGCAGTACTTC. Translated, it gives CATTRASGGEQYF. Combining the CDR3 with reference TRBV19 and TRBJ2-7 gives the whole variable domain DGGITQSPKYLFRKEGQNVTLSCEQNLNHDAMYWYRQDPGQGLRLIYYSQIVNDFQKGDIAEGYSVSREKKESFPLTVTSAQKNPTAFYLCATTRASGGEQYFGPGTRLTVT.

The CDR3 coding sequence is TGCGCCAGCAGCTCCCTAGCGGGGGGCGGGGAGACCCAGTACTTC. It translates to CASSSLAGGGETQYF. The chain employs TRBV5-1 and TRBJ2-5, with TRBD2 matching 11 bases. The CDR3 has 15 amino acids. The germline CDR1 and CDR2 sequences are SGHRS and YFSETQ. V gave up 3 bases and J gave up 5 bases; unmatched junction bases: 6.

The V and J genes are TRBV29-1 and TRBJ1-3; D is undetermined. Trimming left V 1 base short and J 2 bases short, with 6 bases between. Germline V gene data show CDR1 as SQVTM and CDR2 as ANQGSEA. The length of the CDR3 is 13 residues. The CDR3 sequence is CSVEGAAGNTIYF. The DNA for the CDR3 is TGCAGCGTTGAAGGGGCAGCTGGAAACACCATATATTTT.